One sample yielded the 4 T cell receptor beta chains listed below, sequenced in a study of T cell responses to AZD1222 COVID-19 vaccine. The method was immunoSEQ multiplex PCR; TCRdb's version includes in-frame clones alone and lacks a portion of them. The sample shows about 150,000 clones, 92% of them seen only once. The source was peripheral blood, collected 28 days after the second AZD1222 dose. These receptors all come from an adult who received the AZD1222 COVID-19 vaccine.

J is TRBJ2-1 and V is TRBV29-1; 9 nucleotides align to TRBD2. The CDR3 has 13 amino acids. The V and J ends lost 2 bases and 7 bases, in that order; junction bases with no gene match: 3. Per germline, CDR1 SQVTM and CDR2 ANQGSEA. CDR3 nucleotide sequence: TGCAGCGTTGAACCGCTAGCGGGAAATGAGCAGTTCTTC. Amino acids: CSVEPLAGNEQFF.

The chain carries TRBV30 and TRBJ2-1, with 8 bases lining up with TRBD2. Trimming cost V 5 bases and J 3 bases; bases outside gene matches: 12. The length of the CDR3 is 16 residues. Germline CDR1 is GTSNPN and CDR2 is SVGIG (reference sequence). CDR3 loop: CAWLSRKGTSYNEQFF. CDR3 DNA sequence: TGTGCCTGGCTCTCCCGGAAGGGGACTAGCTACAATGAGCAGTTCTTC.

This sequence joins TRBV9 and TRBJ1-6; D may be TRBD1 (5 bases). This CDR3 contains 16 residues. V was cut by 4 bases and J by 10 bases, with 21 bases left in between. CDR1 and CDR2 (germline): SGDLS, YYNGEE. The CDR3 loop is CASSTGQLAGGSPLHF. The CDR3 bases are TGTGCCAGCAGCACAGGACAACTGGCAGGAGGATCACCCCTCCACTTT. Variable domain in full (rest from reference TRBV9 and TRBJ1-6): DSGVTQTPKHLITATGQRVTLRCSPRSGDLSVYWYQQSLDQGLQFLIQYYNGEERAKGNILERFSAQQFPDLHSELNLSSLELGDSALYFCASSTGQLAGGSPLHFGNGTRLTVT.

The CDR3 loop is CASSRDRSSGNTIYF. CDR3 sequence (DNA): TGTGCCAGTAGTAGGGACAGGAGCTCTGGAAACACCATATATTTT. The chain uses TRBV19 and TRBJ1-3; the match to TRBD1 covers 8 bases. Trimming at V came to 4 bases and at J to 0 bases, leaving 2 bases not matched to a gene. The CDR3 has 15 amino acids. The germline V gene has CDR1 LNHDA and CDR2 SQIVND (reference sequence).